This is a list of T cell receptor beta chains from one sample in a study of T cell responses to AZD1222 COVID-19 vaccine. Sequenced by immunoSEQ multiplex PCR; TCRdb stores in-frame clones only, minus some. Here the sample spans around 100,000 clones, more than 85% being singletons. Sequences were derived from peripheral blood, sampled on day 0 of AZD1222 vaccination. All receptors come from an adult in good health. Both conserved end residues are trimmed from each CDR3. D genes are given only for firm matches. Rows may omit the clone size; those that give it use once, few, many or a size class.

v_gene	d_gene	abundance	CDR3aa
TRBV7-7	.	.	ASSLGTGGTTGELF
TRBV9	TRBD2	once	ASSNRLAGSTGELF
TRBV7-2	.	.	ASSKTLGGGFGYT
TRBV6-1	.	.	ASSEGLATDTQY
TRBV9	TRBD1	.	ASSPQRTGNSEAF
TRBV19	.	.	ASSVQGGSAYEQY
TRBV24-1	.	.	ATRIGRVRQPQH
TRBV19	TRBD1	.	ASNEGQVTGELF
TRBV27	.	.	ASSLSSPQTSREQY
TRBV19	TRBD1	few	ASSPRGGAGGTEAF
TRBV10-2	TRBD1	.	ASSESGTGIYEQY
TRBV7-9	.	.	ASSSEGAEGYT
TRBV19	.	.	ASSIPGTLAYEQY
TRBV19	.	.	ASSEDTNQPQH
TRBV25-1	.	.	ASSESLVSYEQY
TRBV3-1/TRBV3-2	TRBD1	.	ASSLRDRVIGYT
TRBV30	TRBD1	once	AWKGQGMPLH
TRBV28	TRBD1	.	ASSPSGTGDMNYGYT
TRBV27	TRBD2	.	ASSSLREAHTDTQY
TRBV27	.	.	ASSFRQTNYGYT
TRBV11-3	TRBD2	.	ASSPGLADTYEQY
TRBV6-5	.	.	ASSYSASSTNEKLF
TRBV7-2	.	.	ASSLAQGSDTQY
TRBV20-1	TRBD2	.	SASSRSGGANEQF
TRBV28	TRBD2	.	ASRGRSSGIDNEQF
TRBV10-3	.	.	AISESVGYGYT
TRBV19	.	.	ASSINSGNTIY
TRBV5-1	TRBD2	.	ASSGLAGANNEQF
TRBV6-2/TRBV6-3	.	.	ASSYRQAAQPQH
TRBV6-2/TRBV6-3	.	.	ASSYEGVKAHEQY
TRBV4-2	TRBD2	.	ASSQGDLTSGGANSF
TRBV6-5	.	.	ASSQRGEQF
TRBV2	TRBD1	once	ASTQGAMGGYT
TRBV4-1	.	.	ASSQEHRDYSNQPQH
TRBV11-3	.	.	ASSLTGQSYEQY
TRBV4-2	TRBD2	.	ASSPGLAGRTDTQY
TRBV4-3	TRBD1	.	ASSQGIRDRLSGELF
TRBV6-1	.	.	ASREGAISYNEQF
TRBV3-1/TRBV3-2	.	.	ASSQDPQSRETQY
TRBV10-3	.	.	AISESTQRGSEQY
TRBV15	TRBD2	.	ATSRLRLATGEETQY